A single sample is the source of the 22 T cell receptor beta chains below, sequenced in a study of blood T cell repertoires in COVID-19. Libraries were prepared by immunoSEQ multiplex PCR; TCRdb keeps only in-frame clonotypes and omits some of them. The table lists about 240,000 clones, approximately 83% of them singletons, with approximately 10% in the top ten. The sample taken for sequencing was peripheral blood. These receptors originate from an elderly woman with acute or convalescent COVID-19.

This chain joins TRBV2 and TRBJ1-5, with no clear D. With 3 bases removed from V and 6 bases from J, the gap between germline ends came to 12 bases. Germline V gives CDR1 SNHLY, CDR2 FYNNEI. The CDR3 runs 14 residues. The CDR3 DNA reads TGTGCCAGCAGTGAGGGGAGGCAAGGTCAGCCCCAGCATTTT. Its translation is CASSEGRQGQPQHF.

The CDR3 protein is CASTLQGNYGYTF. The CDR3 DNA follows: TGTGCCAGCACCCTTCAGGGGAACTATGGCTACACCTTC. The chain recombines TRBV28 with TRBJ1-2, with D possibly TRBD1 on 6 matching bases. The germline V gene has CDR1 MDHEN and CDR2 SYDVKM. V lost 7 bases to trimming and J lost 2 bases, with 11 bases between them. The CDR3 length is 13 residues.

The chain is built from TRBV27 and TRBJ2-7, with 14 bases matching TRBD2. Per germline, CDR1 MNHEY and CDR2 SMNVEV (reference sequence). V shed 5 bases, J shed 7 bases, and the junction held 16 bases outside the gene matches. This CDR3 is 18 amino acids long. The CDR3 region is CASSPLRPTSGGAGEQYF. CDR3 coding DNA: TGTGCCAGCAGTCCCCTCAGGCCGACTAGCGGGGGGGCAGGTGAGCAGTACTTC.

The chain combines TRBV19 with TRBJ1-6; 7 bases line up with TRBD1. After removal of 7 bases from V and 7 bases from J, the junction contained 4 bases not matched to a gene. There are 13 residues in the CDR3. Germline loops: CDR1 LNHDA, CDR2 SQIVND (reference sequence). This CDR3 reads CASTDRVNSPLHF. The CDR3 nucleotides read TGTGCCAGTACCGACAGGGTAAATTCACCCCTCCACTTT.

This clone was observed a single time. The rearrangement uses TRBV19 and TRBJ2-7, with TRBD1 identical over 12 bases. Germline lookup yields CDR1 LNHDA and CDR2 SQIVND (reference sequence). J lost 7 bases, V lost 4 bases, and 5 bases had no gene match. This CDR3 has 14 residues. CDR3 in DNA: TGTGCCAGTAGTACGGGACAGGGGGCGAAGGAGCAGTACTTC. Protein product: CASSTGQGAKEQYF.

This chain connects TRBV15 to TRBJ1-5; D is possibly TRBD1 (6 bases). CDR3 length: 18 amino acids. Per germline, CDR1 LNHNV and CDR2 YYDKDF (reference sequence). V was cut by 0 bases and J by 5 bases, with 20 bases left in between. CDR3 DNA sequence: TGTGCCACCAGCAGAGAAGCCACCCACCGACAGGCACATCAGCCCCAGCATTTT. Its protein is CATSREATHRQAHQPQHF.

The rearrangement uses TRBV19 and TRBJ1-6; 8 positions match TRBD1. The CDR3 loop spans 13 amino acids. The germline CDR1 and CDR2 sequences are LNHDA and SQIVND (reference sequence). Germline trimming cut 8 bases from V and 8 bases from J; bases unmatched to any gene: 5. CDR3 sequence reads: CASSDRVDSPLHF. DNA of the CDR3: TGTGCCAGTTCGGACAGGGTTGATTCACCCCTCCACTTT.

The genes are TRBV3-1 (or the pseudogene TRBV3-2) and TRBJ2-1, with 15 bases identical to TRBD2. Per the germline V gene, CDR1 is LGHDT and CDR2 is YNNKEL (reference sequence). V shed 7 bases, J shed 6 bases, and the junction held 7 bases outside the gene matches. This CDR3 has 16 residues. The CDR3 DNA sequence: TGTGCCAGCACCTCGGGACTAGCGGGGGGCTTCAATGAGCAGTTCTTC. This gives the protein CASTSGLAGGFNEQFF.

V gene TRBV28 combines with J gene TRBJ1-4; no clear D gene. V lost 6 bases and J lost 8, with 16 bases in between. The CDR3 spans 14 residues. Per germline, CDR1 MDHEN and CDR2 SYDVKM. Written as DNA, the CDR3 is TGTGCCAGCAGAGGCGCCAGTCCGGGAGAAAAACTGTTTTTT. Residues: CASRGASPGEKLFF.

This chain connects TRBV27 to TRBJ2-2; 9 nucleotides agree with TRBD1. This CDR3 contains 16 residues. V gave up 4 bases and J gave up 3 bases; unmatched junction bases: 6. Germline V gene sequence: CDR1 MNHEY, CDR2 SMNVEV (reference sequence). The CDR3 reads CASSSWGQGHTGELFF. CDR3 in DNA: TGTGCCAGCAGTTCCTGGGGACAGGGACACACCGGGGAGCTGTTTTTT.

This clone was seen just once. This sequence joins TRBV5-1 and TRBJ2-1; the match to TRBD2 covers 7 bases. The length of the CDR3 is 16 residues. Per germline, CDR1 SGHRS and CDR2 YFSETQ. After removal of 3 bases from V and 2 bases from J, the junction contained 8 bases not matched to a gene. The CDR3 loop reads CASSSGGGRTYNEQFF. For the CDR3, the DNA is TGCGCCAGCAGCTCCGGGGGAGGGCGGACCTACAATGAGCAGTTCTTC.

A single count supports this clone. The chain joins TRBV2 to TRBJ1-6, with D unresolved. CDR1 SNHLY and CDR2 FYNNEI come from the germline V gene. Trimming cost V 7 bases and J 2 bases, with 6 bases left between them. The CDR3 is 13 amino acids. The CDR3 nucleotides are TGTGCCAGCACTAATACCTATAATTCACCCCTCCACTTT. Its translation: CASTNTYNSPLHF.

This chain links TRBV5-1 with TRBJ1-1; the D gene is possibly TRBD1 (6 bases). The CDR3 is made up of 14 amino acids. The V gene lost 5 bases and the J gene lost 6 bases, with 17 bases spanning the gap. Looked up from germline, CDR1 is SGHRS and CDR2 is YFSETQ. Here the CDR3 reads CASSVNVGAAEAFF. CDR3 DNA sequence: TGCGCCAGCAGTGTTAATGTGGGGGCCGCTGAAGCTTTCTTT. Combining the CDR3 with reference TRBV5-1 and TRBJ1-1 gives the whole variable domain KAGVTQTPRYLIKTRGQQVTLSCSPISGHRSVSWYQQTPGQGLQFLFEYFSETQRNKGNFPGRFSGRQFSNSRSEMNVSTLELGDSALYLCASSVNVGAAEAFFGQGTRLTVV.

This rearrangement joins TRBV19 to TRBJ1-1; maybe TRBD1 (5 bases). This CDR3 is 15 amino acids long. CDR1 and CDR2 (germline): LNHDA, SQIVND (reference sequence). With 3 bases removed from V and 5 bases from J, the gap between germline ends came to 16 bases. CDR3 in amino acids: CASSIPQGQITEAFF. The CDR3 DNA reads TGTGCCAGTAGTATCCCTCAGGGTCAGATTACTGAAGCTTTCTTT.

The chain has TRBV6-5 and TRBJ2-7; 9 bases fit TRBD1. CDR1 and CDR2 (germline): MNHEY, SVGAGI. The CDR3 is 12 residues long. Losses at the gene ends were 5 bases for V and 7 bases for J; bases not matched to a gene: 3. The CDR3 region has the DNA TGTGCCAGCAGTCAGGACAGGGGAGAGCAGTACTTC. This sequence encodes CASSQDRGEQYF.

The J gene is TRBJ2-1, the V gene TRBV2; 7 bases are a match to TRBD1. The J segment lost 2 bases and the V segment lost 6 bases, leaving 7 bases of the junction unmatched. The CDR3 extends over 15 amino acids. CDR1 is SNHLY and CDR2 is FYNNEI in the germline V gene. CDR3 nucleotides: TGTGCCAGCAGCGCCGACAGGGTGCCCTACAATGAGCAGTTCTTC. Translated: CASSADRVPYNEQFF. Drawing the rest from reference TRBV2 and TRBJ2-1, the complete variable domain is EPEVTQTPSHQVTQMGQEVILRCVPISNHLYFYWYRQILGQKVEFLVSFYNNEISEKSEIFDDQFSVERPDGSNFTLKIRSTKLEDSAMYFCASSADRVPYNEQFFGPGTRLTVL.

The J gene is TRBJ1-6, the V gene TRBV28; a weak D match, TRBD1 (6 bases). V was cut by 7 bases and J by 0 bases, with 7 bases left in between. The CDR3 has 14 residues. The germline CDR1 and CDR2 sequences are MDHEN and SYDVKM. The CDR3, as DNA: TGTGCCAGCACACAGGGCTCCTATAATTCACCCCTCCACTTT. This codes for CASTQGSYNSPLHF.

This clone has a single count. The rearrangement links TRBV2 to TRBJ1-2, with 7 nucleotides matching TRBD1. J lost 5 bases, V lost 3 bases, and 0 bases had no gene match. CDR3 size: 12 residues. Germline V lookup: CDR1 SNHLY, CDR2 FYNNEI. CDR3 loop: CASSEDRYGYTF. CDR3 bases: TGTGCCAGCAGTGAGGACAGGTATGGCTACACCTTC.

DNA of the CDR3: TGTGCCAGCAGTGACTTATTACCTCGGGGGACTGAAGCTTTCTTT. Protein product: CASSDLLPRGTEAFF. This sequence joins TRBV25-1 and TRBJ1-1; D possibly corresponds to TRBD1 (5 bases). The CDR3 sequence is 15 residues long. Germline CDR1 reads MGHDK; CDR2 reads SYGVNS. Trimming cost V 3 bases and J 5 bases, with 16 bases left between them.

J is TRBJ2-7 and V is TRBV18; 10 nucleotides align to TRBD1. The germline CDR1 and CDR2 sequences are KGHSH and LQKENI. The CDR3 length is 16 residues. With 2 bases clipped from V and 3 bases from J, the junction kept 7 bases outside the gene matches. The CDR3 is CASSPGAGQGIYEQYF. The CDR3 region has the DNA TGTGCCAGCTCACCAGGGGCGGGACAGGGGATCTACGAGCAGTACTTC.

V gene TRBV5-1 combines with J gene TRBJ2-7; 8 nucleotides agree with TRBD2. The V segment lost 4 bases and the J segment 0 bases; nucleotides outside the gene matches: 6. Germline CDR1 and CDR2: SGHRS and YFSETQ. This CDR3 has 15 amino acids. The CDR3, as DNA: TGCGCCAGCAGCCAGCCTAGCGGGTCCTCCTACGAGCAGTACTTC. The encoded protein is CASSQPSGSSYEQYF.

The chain combines TRBV27 with TRBJ1-5, with 8 bases fitting TRBD1. This CDR3 comprises 15 residues. Germline trimming cut 6 bases from V and 3 bases from J; bases unmatched to any gene: 7. Germline CDR1 is MNHEY and CDR2 is SMNVEV (reference sequence). This chain's CDR3 is CASRLSQGVNQPQHF. CDR3 bases: TGTGCCAGCAGGCTCTCACAGGGGGTCAATCAGCCCCAGCATTTT.